This TCR beta chain appears in the sequencing data of a study of cytomegalovirus exposure and HLA in healthy donors. V was pared by 3 bases and J by 5 bases, with 9 bases of the junction left unmatched. Germline CDR1 SGHDT, CDR2 YYEEEE. This CDR3 is 16 amino acids long. The study ran its PCR with 60 Vbeta and 13 Jbeta primers. Clones were read by immunoSEQ multiplex PCR, and TCRdb kept only the in-frame ones, dropping some. Among roughly 84,000 clones listed, less than 85% were seen once. Sequencing used PBMCs. The chain links TRBV5-6 to TRBJ2-5; 11 bases line up with TRBD2. This sequence was found in a human donor in good health. In DNA form, the CDR3 reads TGTGCCAGCAGCTCCCGACTAGCGGGGCTCGCGGAGACCCAGTACTTC. Translated: CASSSRLAGLAETQYF.